This T cell receptor delta chain was identified during a study of gamma-delta chains in newborns, infants, children. Study in general: Polyclonal expansion of innate γδ T cells after birth follows microbial exposure.

Judged by abundance, this clone is large. This CDR3 is 15 amino acids long. CDR1 is GEAIGNYY and CDR2 is EKD in the germline V gene. Trimming took 3 bases from V and 2 from J, leaving 15 bases between them. TCRdb repeated clone calling on the reads with CATT. The table records 3,100 or so delta-chain clones, 2.6% of them present only once. The rearrangement joins TRDV2 to TRDJ1; maybe TRDD3 (5 bases). Specimen: blood. The TCR was taken from a child who was a newborn, infant or young child, either healthy, febrile or measles-vaccinated (not recorded which). In nucleotides, the CDR3 is TGTGCCTGTGACGAGTTGACCCGGGGGACCGATAAACTCATCTTT. Encoded protein: CACDELTRGTDKLIF.